Listed below are T cell receptor beta chains from one sample, sequenced in a study of OX40 agonist ivuxolimab in advanced cancers. The repertoire was sequenced with immunoSEQ multiplex PCR; TCRdb's copy has only in-frame clones and lacks some. The table lists tens of thousands of clones, around four fifths of them singletons. The material sequenced was CD4+ or CD8+ T cells sorted from blood, taken in a trial of the OX40 agonist ivuxolimab. The receptors here all came from an adult with an advanced solid tumor such as melanoma, head and neck, liver or kidney cancer. CDR3s include the opening cysteine and the closing phenylalanine or tryptophan. The order of the fields is clone size, J gene, V gene, D gene, CDR3 DNA, CDR3 protein. D genes are given only for firm matches. Clone size is stated in some rows and not others, as once, few, many or a class when expanded.

>-|TRBJ2-3|TRBV19|-
TGTGCCAGTAGGTTCACAGGGTCAAGAGATACGCAGTATTTT
CASRFTGSRDTQYF
>-|TRBJ1-1|TRBV5-1|TRBD1
TGCGCCAGCAGCTTGGAAGGGGGACAGGGTGGAGCTTTCTTT
CASSLEGGQGGAFF
>-|TRBJ2-1|TRBV7-2|-
TGTGCCAGCAGCTCGTTAAATGAGCAGTTCTTC
CASSSLNEQFF
>-|TRBJ2-5|TRBV5-1|-
TGCGCCAGCAGCTACAACAGCGTCCGAGAGACCCAGTACTTC
CASSYNSVRETQYF
>-|TRBJ1-5|TRBV28|TRBD1
TGTGCCAGCAGCTATATACTTAGGACAGGGGAGGTTTATAGCAATCAGCCCCAGCATTTT
CASSYILRTGEVYSNQPQHF
>-|TRBJ2-7|TRBV28|-
TGTGCCAGCAGTCTTCGTATGTGGGGGGATCAAGTGTCCTACGAGCAGTACTTC
CASSLRMWGDQVSYEQYF
>-|TRBJ2-3|TRBV7-9|TRBD1
TGTGCCAGCAGCTCCAGGGGGCGGTCAGGTACGCAGTATTTT
CASSSRGRSGTQYF
>once|TRBJ2-7|TRBV19|-
TGTGCCAGTAGTATATCCCAGGGCGAGCAGTACTTC
CASSISQGEQYF
>-|TRBJ1-1|TRBV10-3|-
TGTGCCATCAGTGAGTCGAGAGGGGATGAAGCTTTCTTT
CAISESRGDEAFF
>-|TRBJ2-3|TRBV7-8|TRBD2
TGTGCCAGCAGCCTACCCCCCCGTGGGAGCGGGGGGGCACTAGATACGCAGTATTTT
CASSLPPRGSGGALDTQYF
>-|TRBJ2-1|TRBV7-9|-
TGTGCCAGCACTCTCCCAGAGGGCTACGGCAATGAGCAGTTCTTC
CASTLPEGYGNEQFF
>-|TRBJ2-5|TRBV14|-
TGTGCCAGCAGCAAGGCCACGGCTGGGACCCAGTACTTC
CASSKATAGTQYF
>-|TRBJ1-1|TRBV5-1|-
TGCGCCAGCAGCTCACGTGGAGCAGTGAACACTGAAGCTTTCTTT
CASSSRGAVNTEAFF
>-|TRBJ1-3|TRBV5-6|-
TGTGCCAGCAGCTACCAGGACGTCTACCAAAGCTCTGGAAACACCATATATTTT
CASSYQDVYQSSGNTIYF
>once|TRBJ2-3|TRBV19|-
TGTGCCAGTAGTATTAGTGGGGTAAGCACAGATACGCAGTATTTT
CASSISGVSTDTQYF
>few|TRBJ1-6|TRBV19|-
TGTGCCAGTAGTTCGGAGACGGGGCGTAATTCACCCCTCCACTTT
CASSSETGRNSPLHF
>-|TRBJ1-1|TRBV6-5|TRBD1
TGTGCCAGCAGTCCACAGGGGGGGTTGGCTGAAGCTTTCTTT
CASSPQGGLAEAFF
>-|TRBJ2-3|TRBV9|-
TGTGCCAGCAGCGTAGTGGGGAGTTCAGATACGCAGTATTTT
CASSVVGSSDTQYF
>-|TRBJ2-3|TRBV10-2|TRBD2
TGCGCCAGCTCGGGACTAGCGGGAACGGATACGCAGTATTTT
CASSGLAGTDTQYF
>once|TRBJ1-1|TRBV19|-
TGTGCCAGTAGTGCAGGGATTATGAACACTGAAGCTTTCTTT
CASSAGIMNTEAFF
>-|TRBJ1-5|TRBV2|-
TGTGCCAGCAGTCCAGGACAGCTTACTAATCAGCCCCAGCATTTT
CASSPGQLTNQPQHF
>-|TRBJ1-1|TRBV28|-
TGTGCCAGCAGACTACCAGGAGTGAACACTGAAGCTTTCTTT
CASRLPGVNTEAFF
>-|TRBJ2-7|TRBV6-6|TRBD2
TGTGCCAGCAGTTATGCTAGCGGCATCTCCTACGAGCAGTACTTC
CASSYASGISYEQYF
>-|TRBJ1-5|TRBV21-1|-
TGTGCCAGCATCATAACCCCTGCAGGCTATAGCAATCAGCCCCAGCATTTT
CASIITPAGYSNQPQHF
>-|TRBJ1-2|TRBV4-2|TRBD1
TGTGCCAGCAGTGAAAGACAGGGGGGCGGCTACACCTTC
CASSERQGGGYTF
>-|TRBJ2-1|TRBV15|-
TGTGCCACCAGCACGCCCCCCACAGGGCTCCCTGCCTACAATGAGCAGTTCTTC
CATSTPPTGLPAYNEQFF
>-|TRBJ2-3|TRBV7-2|TRBD2
TGTGCCAGCAGCTCTCCTGGCCGTGGCGGGAGTAAGGCAGATACGCAGTATTTT
CASSSPGRGGSKADTQYF
>-|TRBJ1-2|TRBV11-2|TRBD1
TGTGCCAGCAGCCCCGGACAGGGGGCGAATGGCTACACCTTC
CASSPGQGANGYTF
>once|TRBJ1-1|TRBV7-2|-
TGTGCCAGCAGCCACGCAGTGAACACTGAAGCTTTCTTT
CASSHAVNTEAFF
>-|TRBJ1-1|TRBV9|-
TGTGCCAGCAGCGGGAGTAACACTGAAGCTTTCTTT
CASSGSNTEAFF
>-|TRBJ2-7|TRBV9|-
TGTGCCAGCAGTCCCCTAGACAGGTCCTACGAGCAGTACTTC
CASSPLDRSYEQYF
>-|TRBJ2-3|TRBV7-8|TRBD2
TGTGCCAGCAGCACGGGACTAGCGGGAGGCCGGTCTTTT
CASSTGLAGGRSF
>-|TRBJ2-7|TRBV27|-
TGTGCCAGCAGTTTAATCCCAGGGGCCTACGAGCAGTACTTC
CASSLIPGAYEQYF
>-|TRBJ1-5|TRBV28|TRBD1
TGTGCCAGTAACAGGGGTTTGGATCAGCCCCAGCATTTT
CASNRGLDQPQHF
>-|TRBJ2-3|TRBV5-5|TRBD2
TGTGCCAGCAGCTTGGTTAGCCTAGCGGGGGCCCACACAGATACGCAGTATTTT
CASSLVSLAGAHTDTQYF
>-|TRBJ2-1|TRBV4-2|TRBD2
TGTGCCAGCAGCCAAGATTATCTAGCGGGAGGGTACAATGAGCAGTTCTTC
CASSQDYLAGGYNEQFF
>-|TRBJ1-4|TRBV9|-
TGTGCCAGCAGCGCCGGGGCACTAATGGAGGTACTGTTTTTT
CASSAGALMEVLFF
>-|TRBJ2-7|TRBV9|TRBD2
TGTGCCAGCAGCGCTGATGGAGCGGGAATGTACGAGCAGTACTTC
CASSADGAGMYEQYF
>once|TRBJ1-5|TRBV7-2|-
TGTGCCAGCAGCTTAGGAACAGGTCCTTATAGCAATCAGCCCCAGCATTTT
CASSLGTGPYSNQPQHF
>once|TRBJ2-3|TRBV21-1|-
TGTGCCAGCAGCAAACACCCTGGGACTAGCGGGAGGGCAGATACGCAGTATTTT
CASSKHPGTSGRADTQYF
>few|TRBJ1-2|TRBV28|TRBD1
TGTGCCAGCAGTTTACAGGGGGACCCTAACTATGGCTACACCTTC
CASSLQGDPNYGYTF
>-|TRBJ2-2|TRBV6-5|-
TGTGCCAGCTGCGAGTCCGGGGAGCTGTTTTTT
CASCESGELFF
>-|TRBJ2-1|TRBV7-2|TRBD2
TGTGCCAGCAGCGTCATACTAGCGGGCGGAGTCAATGAGCAGTTCTTC
CASSVILAGGVNEQFF
>-|TRBJ2-3|TRBV7-2|-
TGTGCCAGCAGCTCCGAGGACCTAGATACGCAGTATTTT
CASSSEDLDTQYF
>-|TRBJ2-3|TRBV11-2|-
TGTGCCAGCAGCTTAGATAGGGCCCTGCCTCAAGATACGCAGTATTTT
CASSLDRALPQDTQYF
>-|TRBJ2-7|TRBV20-1|-
TGCAGTGCTGGATCCCTGGACGAGCAGTACTTC
CSAGSLDEQYF
>-|TRBJ2-7|TRBV7-2|-
TGTGCCAGCAGCGAAGGGGGCGAGCAGTACTTC
CASSEGGEQYF
>-|TRBJ2-3|TRBV7-2|-
TGTGCCAGCAGCTCGACCGCCCTCGGGGCCGAGGGGTATTTT
CASSSTALGAEGYF
>-|TRBJ1-5|TRBV4-2|TRBD1
TGTGCCAGCAGCCACCTGGACAGGGGTTCGGGCAATCAGCCCCAGCATTTT
CASSHLDRGSGNQPQHF
>-|TRBJ2-7|TRBV6-6|-
TGTGCCAGCAGTAACCAAGCGACCTACGAGCAGTACTTC
CASSNQATYEQYF
>-|TRBJ2-7|TRBV27|-
TGTGCCAGCGGATACAGGAGCTCCTACGAGCAGTACTTC
CASGYRSSYEQYF
>-|TRBJ2-1|TRBV7-9|-
TGTGCCAGCAGCTTAAGGGAGGAGAGTAATGAGCAGTTCTTC
CASSLREESNEQFF
>few|TRBJ1-1|TRBV6-5|-
TGTGCCAGCAGTCGCCCTTCGCCCCGACAGACTGAAGCTTTCTTT
CASSRPSPRQTEAFF
>-|TRBJ1-1|TRBV5-4|-
TGTGCCAGCAGCGACGGACTAGGAACAGGGCCGCCTGGTTCTGAAGCTTTCTTT
CASSDGLGTGPPGSEAFF
>-|TRBJ2-7|TRBV15|-
TGTGCCACCAGCAGAGATGTAGGGGATTGGGACGAGCAGTACTTC
CATSRDVGDWDEQYF
>few|TRBJ2-7|TRBV13|-
TGTGCCAGCAGCTCCCGATCCAACTTTGCAAGGGGATCCTACGAGCAGTACTTC
CASSSRSNFARGSYEQYF
>-|TRBJ2-2|TRBV4-2|-
TGTGCCAGCAGCTACCACGGGGAGCTGTTTTTT
CASSYHGELFF
>-|TRBJ1-2|TRBV28|TRBD1
TGTGCCAGCAGTTTATCTGGGACAGGGGGCTTTGGCTACACCTTC
CASSLSGTGGFGYTF
>-|TRBJ1-2|TRBV7-9|TRBD1
TGTGCCAGCAGGAGGACAGGGGTTGATGGCTACACCTTC
CASRRTGVDGYTF
>once|TRBJ2-5|TRBV4-1|TRBD1
TGCGCCAGCAGCCATCTCGGGACAGTCTTACGGGAGACCCAGTACTTC
CASSHLGTVLRETQYF